A selection of T cell receptor beta chains follows, all from one sample in a study of control samples from healthy donors and cancer patients. Using immunoSEQ multiplex PCR, the repertoire was profiled, and TCRdb retains in-frame clones only, with some absent. Among 100,000 to 130,000 clones listed, around four fifths were seen once. The sample taken for sequencing was blood. Receptors originate from a young man in good health. The CDR3 runs from the conserved cysteine through the conserved F or W. D genes are given only for firm matches. A row's size may be missing; if present it is once, few, many or a size class.

CDR3 DNA,CDR3 protein,V gene,D gene,J gene,clone size
TGTGCCAGCAGCGCAGTAGGTCTCGACACCTTC,CASSAVGLDTF,TRBV9,.,TRBJ1-2,once
TGTGCCAGCAGCCTACGGGAGACCCAGTACTTC,CASSLRETQYF,TRBV3-1/TRBV3-2,.,TRBJ2-5,.
TGTGCCAGCAGATTTCAGGGGGCTGTAGCTGAAGCTTTCTTT,CASRFQGAVAEAFF,TRBV27,TRBD1,TRBJ1-1,.
TGTGCCAGCAGTGAAATAAGGGGGAGGAATGAAAAACTGTTTTTT,CASSEIRGRNEKLFF,TRBV2,.,TRBJ1-4,.
TGTGCCAGCAGTTCAGCGGGGGGGGGACTTTACGAGCAGTACTTC,CASSSAGGGLYEQYF,TRBV28,TRBD2,TRBJ2-7,once
TGTGCCAGCAGCTTTCATATGACCCAGTACTTC,CASSFHMTQYF,TRBV11-2,.,TRBJ2-5,.
TGTGCCAGCAGTTACGCGGGACAGGGAATCGATGAGACCCAGTACTTC,CASSYAGQGIDETQYF,TRBV6-2/TRBV6-3,TRBD1,TRBJ2-5,.
TGCGCCAGCAGCCCCCGACAGGGTGGCACTGAAGCTTTCTTT,CASSPRQGGTEAFF,TRBV5-1,TRBD1,TRBJ1-1,few
TGCAGCGCCGGAAACTACGAGCAGTACTTC,CSAGNYEQYF,TRBV29-1,.,TRBJ2-7,few
TGTGCCAGCAGCTTGGAAGCGGGACAGCCCCAAGAGACCCAGTACTTC,CASSLEAGQPQETQYF,TRBV5-5,.,TRBJ2-5,.
TGTGCCAGCACCATGGACACAGATACGCAGTATTTT,CASTMDTDTQYF,TRBV12-3/TRBV12-4,.,TRBJ2-3,.
TGTGCCAGCAGCGTCCCCCACAGGGAAGATACGCAGTATTTT,CASSVPHREDTQYF,TRBV9,.,TRBJ2-3,.
TGCAGCGTTGAGCGGGGGGAACTGTTTTTT,CSVERGELFF,TRBV29-1,.,TRBJ1-4,.
TGTGCCACCAGCAGATCTTTACCGGGACAGGGATCCTACAATGAGCAGTTCTTC,CATSRSLPGQGSYNEQFF,TRBV15,TRBD1,TRBJ2-1,.
TGTGCCAGCAGCGTCGGACAGGACTACACTGAAGCTTTCTTT,CASSVGQDYTEAFF,TRBV9,TRBD1,TRBJ1-1,.
TGTGCCACCAGTGCCTCTTTAGACGATGAGCAGTTCTTC,CATSASLDDEQFF,TRBV15,.,TRBJ2-1,few
TGTGCCAGCACCCGGACAGGGGGCTACTATGGCTACACCTTC,CASTRTGGYYGYTF,TRBV25-1,TRBD1,TRBJ1-2,.
TGTGCCAGCAGTCTGTCGGGGGAGCAGTTCTTC,CASSLSGEQFF,TRBV7-9,.,TRBJ2-1,.
TGTGCCAGCAGCCAAGCGCTAACAGGGGGCTGGACAGATACGCAGTATTTT,CASSQALTGGWTDTQYF,TRBV14,TRBD1,TRBJ2-3,.
TGCGCCAGCAGCCTCGGGACTAGCGGACCCGATACGCAGTATTTT,CASSLGTSGPDTQYF,TRBV5-1,TRBD2,TRBJ2-3,.
TGCGCCAGCAGCGTGGGCTACGAGCAGTACTTC,CASSVGYEQYF,TRBV5-1,.,TRBJ2-7,.
TGCGCCAGCAGCCAAGAAAGGAGAGGGGCCCTGGGGGAGCTGTTTTTT,CASSQERRGALGELFF,TRBV4-1,.,TRBJ2-2,few